The present T cell receptor (beta chain) was sequenced within a study of cytomegalovirus exposure and HLA in healthy donors. Study summary: A subsequent analysis reported that the 95 to 150 validation repertoires were produced on the same platform that had also been used for the 666 first-cohort repertoires. Study-level points and caveats: Rare sequences made up most TCRs, while some public TCRs were found in many donors. A subsequent analysis found that TCR clusters from the first cohort also tended to co-occur in the roughly 120 validation repertoires, with about 95% of cluster scores above 0.

This table comes from immunoSEQ multiplex PCR, and its TCRdb copy is limited to in-frame clones, with some not included. Of about 130,000 clones in the sample, approximately 89% were seen once. Donors were drawn from the roughly 120-subject validation cohort, separate from the approximately 700-subject first cohort. The length of the CDR3 is 14 residues. J lost 7 bases, V lost 7 bases, and 5 bases had no gene match. Germline lookup yields CDR1 MDHEN and CDR2 SYDVKM. For this clone: Its antigen is undetermined.

The clonotype was recovered from a woman younger than 35 in good health and CMV-seropositive. The chain joins TRBV28 to TRBJ2-2; TRBD1 aligns across 11 bases. Sequenced sample: PBMCs. The CDR3, as DNA: TGTGCCAGCACTCCGGGACAGGGGGTCGGGGAGCTGTTTTTT. This encodes CASTPGQGVGELFF.